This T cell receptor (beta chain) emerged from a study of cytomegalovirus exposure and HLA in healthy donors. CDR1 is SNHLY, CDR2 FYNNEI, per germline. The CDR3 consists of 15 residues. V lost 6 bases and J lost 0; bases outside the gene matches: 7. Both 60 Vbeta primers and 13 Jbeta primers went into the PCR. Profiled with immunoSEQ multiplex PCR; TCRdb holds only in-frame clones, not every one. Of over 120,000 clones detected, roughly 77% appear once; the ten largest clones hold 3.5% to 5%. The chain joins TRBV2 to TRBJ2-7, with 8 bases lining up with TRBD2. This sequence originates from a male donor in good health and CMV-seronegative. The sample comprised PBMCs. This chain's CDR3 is CASRPTSVSSYEQYF. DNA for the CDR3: TGTGCCAGCAGACCGACTAGCGTTAGCTCCTACGAGCAGTACTTC.